This record looks at one TCR beta chain sequence and its context. The antigen is not known. Healthy bone marrow donors made up the cohort. Unrecorded immune exposures were likely, despite nominal health at sampling. PCR used 60 Vbeta primers and 13 Jbeta primers. The repertoire was sequenced with immunoSEQ multiplex PCR; TCRdb's copy has only in-frame clones and lacks some. The table has 110,000 to 150,000 clones, about 70% seen once. The entry originates in a study of cytomegalovirus exposure and HLA in healthy donors. Findings of the study overall: Trimming of TCR beta V- and J-genes showed a link, identified in a later analysis, to a missense DCLRE1C variant. The study flagged some 180 TCR beta chains as cytomegalovirus-associated.

The ends lost 0 bases at V and 1 base at J; junction bases unmatched: 1. The CDR3 totals 15 residues. The germline gives CDR1 MRHNA, CDR2 SNTAGT. The chain uses TRBV6-4 and TRBJ2-3; 7 bases match TRBD1. The sequenced sample consisted of PBMCs. The receptor was derived from a man in his 60s in good health and CMV-seronegative. The CDR3: CASSDSGGGTDTQYF. In DNA form, the CDR3 reads TGTGCCAGCAGTGACTCAGGGGGCGGCACAGATACGCAGTATTTT.